This is a list of T cell receptor beta chains from one sample in a study of shared clonotypes between healthy human individuals. TCRdb's table, derived via immunoSEQ multiplex PCR, lists solely in-frame clones and lacks some. The repertoire holds about a million clones, with 75% as singletons. The sample taken for sequencing was memory CD4+ T cells sorted from blood. These receptors were obtained from a man aged 18 to 30 in good health. CDR3s include the opening cysteine and the closing phenylalanine or tryptophan. The order of the fields is J gene, clone size, D gene, V gene, CDR3 protein, CDR3 DNA. D genes are given only for firm matches. Size tells how often a clone was seen (once, few, many) or the class of an expanded clone, and some rows leave it out.

TRBJ1-2 NA TRBD1 TRBV28 CASSSQGRNVGYTF TGTGCCAGCAGTTCACAGGGGCGTAACGTTGGCTACACCTTC
TRBJ2-6 NA NA TRBV29-1 CSVSQGSGANVLTF TGCAGCGTTTCACAGGGTTCTGGGGCCAACGTCCTGACTTTC
TRBJ2-7 once TRBD2 TRBV11-3 CASSKGAGGAYEQYF TGTGCCAGCAGCAAGGGAGCGGGGGGGGCCTACGAGCAGTACTTC
TRBJ2-2 NA NA TRBV2 CASSVTYTGELFF TGTGCCAGCAGTGTTACATACACCGGGGAGCTGTTTTTT
TRBJ2-3 NA TRBD2 TRBV5-4 CASSLDGGRSTDTQYF TGTGCCAGCAGCTTAGATGGCGGGAGAAGCACAGATACGCAGTATTTT
TRBJ2-3 NA NA TRBV14 CASSQGRGTDTQYF TGTGCCAGCAGCCAAGGGAGAGGCACAGATACGCAGTATTTT
TRBJ2-1 NA TRBD2 TRBV2 CASRRTSGGNNEQFF TGTGCCAGCAGGCGGACTAGCGGGGGAAACAATGAGCAGTTCTTC
TRBJ2-1 NA TRBD2 TRBV11-3 CASSPGTSGYNEQFF TGTGCCAGCAGTCCCGGGACTAGCGGCTACAATGAGCAGTTCTTC
TRBJ2-5 NA TRBD1 TRBV4-3 CASSRQGETQYF TGCGCCAGCAGCCGACAGGGCGAGACCCAGTACTTC
TRBJ1-2 few NA TRBV21-1 CASSNWPHPGRRYTF TGTGCCAGCAGCAACTGGCCCCACCCGGGCAGACGCTACACCTTC
TRBJ2-7 few NA TRBV13 CASRRWAGATEQYF TGTGCCAGCCGCAGATGGGCAGGGGCTACCGAGCAGTACTTC